Presented here are 23 T cell receptor beta chains from one specimen sequenced in a study of STAT5B mutations in CD4+ large granular lymphocyte leukemia. Produced via immunoSEQ multiplex PCR; TCRdb's table is partial and in-frame only. The sample lists 25,000 to 35,000 clones, about 70% seen once, with 0.29% in the top ten. The sample taken for sequencing was CD4+ T cells from blood buffy coats. The receptors here all came from a human donor in good health.

This chain uses TRBV6-5 with TRBJ1-3, with D possibly TRBD1 on 5 matching bases. Trimming stripped 0 bases from V and 4 bases from J, with 10 bases between. Germline V gives CDR1 MNHEY, CDR2 SVGAGI. This CDR3 spans 15 amino acids. CDR3 coding DNA: TGTGCCAGCAGTTACTCGAGTGACAGAGGAAACACCATATATTTT. Amino acid sequence: CASSYSSDRGNTIYF.

V usage is TRBV5-6 and J usage is TRBJ2-7, with TRBD2 matching 8 bases. Germline CDR1 reads SGHDT; CDR2 reads YYEEEE. J lost 4 bases, V lost 4 bases, and 4 bases had no gene match. The CDR3 has 13 amino acids. The CDR3 DNA follows: TGTGCCAGCAGCCCCGGCGGGGGGTACGAGCAGTACTTC. The encoded protein is CASSPGGGYEQYF.

The chain uses TRBV14 and TRBJ2-2; perhaps TRBD2 as D (6 bases). V was shortened by 0 bases and J by 0 bases, with 11 bases between the two germline ends. From germline, CDR1 is SGHDN and CDR2 FVKESK. The CDR3 spans 17 residues. As DNA, the CDR3 is TGTGCCAGCAGCCAAGACGGGCGGGGACCGAACACCGGGGAGCTGTTTTTT. It is translated as CASSQDGRGPNTGELFF.

The genes are TRBV18 and TRBJ1-4, with D unclear. Trimming pared 2 bases from V and 7 bases from J, leaving 17 bases between. The CDR3 loop spans 16 amino acids. Germline CDR1 KGHSH, CDR2 LQKENI. The CDR3 sequence: CASSPTLREDGEKLFF. The CDR3 coding sequence is TGTGCCAGCTCACCAACGTTGAGGGAAGATGGTGAAAAACTGTTTTTT.

The CDR3 is CASSDLQVRELFF. For the CDR3, the DNA is TGTGCCAGCAGTGATTTACAGGTCCGGGAGCTGTTTTTT. The chain joins TRBV2 to TRBJ2-2; perhaps TRBD1 as D (5 bases). CDR3 size: 13 residues. CDR1 and CDR2 from the germline V gene are SNHLY and FYNNEI. V was cut by 3 bases and J by 9 bases, with 11 bases left in between.

The V and J genes are TRBV4-1 and TRBJ2-5; TRBD2 agrees at 11 bases. This CDR3 spans 17 amino acids. Trimming removed 4 bases from V and 4 bases from J; junction bases left unmatched: 11. Germline-derived CDR1 and CDR2 are MGHRA and YSYEKL. CDR3 nucleotide sequence: TGCGCCAGCAGCCCGCATACTAGCGGGGGACTAAGAGAGACCCAGTACTTC. Translating gives CASSPHTSGGLRETQYF.

J is TRBJ1-2 and V is TRBV11-3, with D possibly matching TRBD1 (5 bases). V was pared by 3 bases and J by 5 bases, with 13 bases between. CDR3 length: 14 amino acids. Germline V gene data show CDR1 as SGHNT and CDR2 as YENEEA. The chain's CDR3 is CASSLGRGSYGYTF. As DNA, the CDR3 is TGTGCCAGCAGCTTGGGTAGGGGATCGTATGGCTACACCTTC. Variable domain in full (rest from reference TRBV11-3 and TRBJ1-2): EAGVVQSPRYKIIEKKQPVAFWCNPISGHNTLYWYLQNLGQGPELLIRYENEEAVDDSQLPKDRFSAERLKGVDSTLKIQPAELGDSAVYLCASSLGRGSYGYTFGSGTRLTVV.

Notes on this clone: One junction end disagrees with the germline gene, perhaps due to a read error. This chain joins TRBV5-1 and TRBJ1-6; the D gene is possibly TRBD1 (6 bases). The CDR3 has 13 amino acids. CDR1 is SGHRS, CDR2 YFSETQ, per germline. In DNA, the CDR3 is TGCGCCAGCAGTTTGGACAGCACTCCACCCCTCCACTTT. Translated, it gives CASSLDSTPPLHF.

This clone was observed a handful of times. The chain is built from TRBV6-6 and TRBJ1-1; the D is unclear. CDR3 size: 12 residues. The germline V gene has CDR1 MNHNY and CDR2 SVGAGI (reference sequence). V was shortened by 2 bases and J by 7 bases, with 8 bases between the two germline ends. CDR3: CASSYAPDEAFF. The CDR3 bases are TGTGCCAGCAGTTACGCGCCAGATGAAGCTTTCTTT.

This clone has a single count. In DNA form, the CDR3 reads TGTGCCAGCAGTTTATTGCAGGGATTGTCGACTGGGGCCAACGTCCTGACTTTC. This encodes CASSLLQGLSTGANVLTF. The genes are TRBV28 and TRBJ2-6; tentatively, D is TRBD1 (5 bases). The CDR3 spans 18 residues. CDR1 MDHEN and CDR2 SYDVKM come from the germline V gene. Between the trimmed V and J ends, which lost 1 base and 2 bases, there was a span of 15 bases.

V and J are TRBV6-5 and TRBJ1-1; D is perhaps TRBD1 (5 bases). V lost 7 bases and J 8 bases, leaving 11 bases between the germline ends. This CDR3 spans 11 amino acids. Germline V CDR1 and CDR2: MNHEY, SVGAGI. DNA of the CDR3: TGTGCCAGCACCCAGGGCCGCGAAGCTTTCTTT. It specifies CASTQGREAFF.

The chain couples TRBV7-2 to TRBJ2-3, with 7 bases aligning to TRBD2. Looked up from germline, CDR1 is SGHTA and CDR2 is FQGNSA. This CDR3 region has 13 residues. The ends lost 2 bases at V and 4 bases at J; junction bases unmatched: 0. CDR3 DNA sequence: TGTGCCAGCAGCTTACTAGCGGCAGATACGCAGTATTTT. Amino acid sequence: CASSLLAADTQYF.

V is TRBV28 and J is TRBJ1-6; D might be TRBD1 (5 bases). Trimming took 2 bases from V and 8 from J, leaving 7 bases between them. Germline values: CDR1 MDHEN, CDR2 SYDVKM. This CDR3 has 13 residues. Here the CDR3 reads CASSLGGHSPLHF. The CDR3 nucleotides are TGTGCCAGCAGTTTAGGGGGTCATTCACCCCTCCACTTT.

The V call is TRBV9, the J call TRBJ2-1, with TRBD2 matching over 14 bases. The CDR3 has 15 amino acids. Germline CDR1 and CDR2: SGDLS and YYNGEE. J lost 9 bases, V lost 2 bases, and 4 bases had no gene match. This CDR3 is CASSVGLAGEGEQFF. The CDR3 DNA is TGTGCCAGCAGCGTGGGACTAGCGGGAGAAGGTGAGCAGTTCTTC.

This clone was counted between two and nine times. CDR3 in amino acids: CASSREAFF. As DNA, the CDR3 is TGTGCCAGCAGCCGTGAAGCTTTCTTT. This chain links TRBV7-2 with TRBJ1-1; no firm D call. V shed 5 bases and J shed 7 bases, with 2 bases lying between them. The CDR3 sequence is 9 residues long. Germline CDR1 reads SGHTA; CDR2 reads FQGNSA. Combining the CDR3 with reference TRBV7-2 and TRBJ1-1 gives the whole variable domain GAGVSQSPSNKVTEKGKDVELRCDPISGHTALYWYRQSLGQGLEFLIYFQGNSAPDKSGLPSDRFSAERTGGSVSTLTIQRTQQEDSAVYLCASSREAFFGQGTRLTVV.

The gene calls are TRBV9 and TRBJ2-1; D possibly matches TRBD1 or TRBD2 (5 bases each). Deletions cut 0 bases from V and 12 bases from J, with 13 bases between. The CDR3 spans 13 residues. Germline V gene data show CDR1 as SGDLS and CDR2 as YYNGEE. CDR3 sequence reads: CASSVAGTFGQFF. CDR3 nucleotides: TGTGCCAGCAGCGTAGCGGGGACCTTTGGGCAGTTCTTC. The entire variable domain, with the rest obtained from reference TRBV9 and TRBJ2-1, is as follows: DSGVTQTPKHLITATGQRVTLRCSPRSGDLSVYWYQQSLDQGLQFLIQYYNGEERAKGNILERFSAQQFPDLHSELNLSSLELGDSALYFCASSVAGTFGQFFGPGTRLTVL.

The J gene is TRBJ1-5, the V gene TRBV28; D remains ambiguous. The CDR3 runs to 14 residues. Germline V gives CDR1 MDHEN, CDR2 SYDVKM. V gave up 6 bases and J gave up 5 bases, with 14 bases separating them. CDR3 coding DNA: TGTGCCAGCAGCAGCTGGCAGAATGATCAGCCCCAGCATTTT. Encoded protein: CASSSWQNDQPQHF.

This chain connects TRBV11-3 to TRBJ2-7, with TRBD1 identical over 7 bases. The CDR3 totals 18 residues. Trimming took 0 bases from V and 0 from J; bases not matched to a gene: 11. Germline V gene lookup returns CDR1 SGHNT and CDR2 YENEEA. CDR3 sequence (DNA): TGTGCCAGCAGCTTAGAAGTGGGCCGGGACAGCGGCTCCTACGAGCAGTACTTC. Protein sequence: CASSLEVGRDSGSYEQYF.

For the CDR3, the DNA is TGTGCCTGGAGTGTAGGCGGGACCAACACCGGGGAGCTGTTTTTT. Protein sequence: CAWSVGGTNTGELFF. The genes are TRBV30 and TRBJ2-2, with D possibly being TRBD2 (6 bases). The V gene's germline CDR1 is GTSNPN and CDR2 SVGIG (reference sequence). Trimming pared 0 bases from V and 2 bases from J, leaving 10 bases between. The length of the CDR3 is 15 residues. Looking up the rest from reference TRBV30 and TRBJ2-2 gives the full variable domain: SQTIHQWPATLVQPVGSPLSLECTVEGTSNPNLYWYRQAAGRGLQLLFYSVGIGQISSEVPQNLSASRPQDRQFILSSKKLLLSDSGFYLCAWSVGGTNTGELFFGEGSRLTVL.

This clone occurred a few times. CDR3 loop: CASSLVSPPGSYEQYF. CDR3 DNA: TGTGCCAGCAGCTTAGTGTCCCCTCCGGGCTCCTACGAGCAGTACTTC. The chain combines TRBV7-6 with TRBJ2-7; D remains ambiguous. The V end was cut by 1 base, the J end by 0 bases, with 13 bases between. Germline CDR1 SGHVS, CDR2 FNYEAQ. CDR3 length: 16 residues. Full variable domain (rest looked up from reference TRBV7-6 and TRBJ2-7): GAGVSQSPRYKVTKRGQDVALRCDPISGHVSLYWYRQALGQGPEFLTYFNYEAQQDKSGLPNDRFSAERPEGSISTLTIQRTEQRDSAMYRCASSLVSPPGSYEQYFGPGTRLTVT.

The V call is TRBV5-3, the J call TRBJ2-5, with 13 bases identical to TRBD2. The J call may be incorrect, as the DNA end agrees better with TRBJ2-7. TRBV5-3 is treated as an ORF (open reading frame) with a function not yet certain. This CDR3 is built from 17 residues. For the CDR3, the DNA is TGTGCCAGAAGCGTAAGGACTAGCGGGAGAATGGACTACGAGCAGTACTTC. Translated: CARSVRTSGRMDYEQYF.

The V call is TRBV5-1, the J call TRBJ2-2; the D gene is possibly TRBD2 (5 bases). Germline CDR1 reads SGHRS; CDR2 reads YFSETQ. The CDR3 is made up of 14 amino acids. V lost 2 bases, J lost 2 bases, and 7 bases lay in between. The CDR3 loop reads CASSFSANTGELFF. The CDR3 DNA reads as TGCGCCAGCAGCTTTAGCGCTAACACCGGGGAGCTGTTTTTT.

This rearrangement joins TRBV15 to TRBJ1-2; D uncertain. The V and J ends lost 0 bases and 3 bases respectively, with 11 bases between them. Germline V gene lookup returns CDR1 LNHNV and CDR2 YYDKDF (reference sequence). The CDR3 totals 15 residues. For the CDR3, the DNA is TGTGCCACCAGCAGAGATCGAACGGAACACTATGGCTACACCTTC. Translation gives CATSRDRTEHYGYTF.